This is a list of T cell receptor beta chains from one sample in a study of cytomegalovirus exposure and HLA in healthy donors. Profiling relied on immunoSEQ multiplex PCR, and the TCRdb table lists in-frame clones only, not all of them. The data show approximately 79,000 clones, 60% to 85% seen once. Sequencing used PBMCs. The source of these receptors is a man between 40 and 49 years old in good health and CMV-seronegative. CDR3s include the opening cysteine and the closing phenylalanine or tryptophan. D genes are given only for firm matches. Not every row has a clone size; where given, it reads once, few, many or a size class.

>TRBV7-2|TRBJ2-7|.|TRBD2
CASSLLGLAGGLRYF
TGTGCCAGCAGCTTACTGGGACTAGCGGGAGGCCTCAGGTACTTC
>TRBV19|TRBJ1-2|.|.
CASSIDVGTRSGYTF
TGTGCCAGTAGTATAGATGTCGGCACTAGGAGTGGCTACACCTTC
>TRBV5-1|TRBJ2-6|.|TRBD1
CASSSGTAAGIANVLTF
TGCGCCAGCAGCTCAGGGACAGCCGCGGGTATTGCCAACGTCCTGACTTTC
>TRBV10-3|TRBJ2-7|once|TRBD1
CAISERGQGVGYEQYF
TGTGCCATCAGTGAGAGGGGGCAGGGGGTGGGGTACGAGCAGTACTTC
>TRBV5-5|TRBJ1-1|.|.
CASSLGGHTEAFF
TGTGCCAGCAGCTTGGGGGGGCACACTGAAGCTTTCTTT
>TRBV2|TRBJ1-5|.|TRBD1
CASSEHRTGPNQPQHF
TGTGCCAGCAGTGAGCACAGGACAGGGCCTAATCAGCCCCAGCATTTT
>TRBV11-2|TRBJ1-3|once|.
CASSLDSAHTIYF
TGTGCCAGCAGCTTAGATAGTGCTCACACCATATATTTT
>TRBV19|TRBJ1-1|.|TRBD1
CASSTQGGTEAFF
TGTGCCAGTAGTACACAGGGGGGCACTGAAGCTTTCTTT
>TRBV7-9|TRBJ1-2|.|.
CASSLDINYGYTF
TGTGCCAGCAGCTTAGACATCAACTATGGCTACACCTTC
>TRBV15|TRBJ2-7|.|.
CATSTNRSSYEQYF
TGTGCCACCAGCACAAACAGGAGCTCCTACGAGCAGTACTTC
>TRBV27|TRBJ2-7|.|.
CASGRGSYEQYF
TGTGCCAGCGGCCGGGGGTCCTACGAGCAGTACTTC
>TRBV2|TRBJ1-4|.|.
CASRVWTAQNEKLFF
TGTGCCAGCAGGGTTTGGACAGCGCAGAATGAAAAACTGTTTTTT
>TRBV5-6|TRBJ2-5|few|.
CASSWRTSRQETQYF
TGTGCCAGCAGCTGGCGGACATCCAGACAAGAGACCCAGTACTTC
>TRBV7-9|TRBJ2-7|.|TRBD2
CSSSLGGSGSPYEQYF
TGTTCCAGCAGCCTGGGCGGAAGCGGGAGCCCCTACGAGCAGTACTTC
>TRBV27|TRBJ2-1|.|.
CASSLSPGSVEQFF
TGTGCCAGCAGTTTATCTCCAGGATCAGTCGAGCAGTTCTTC
>TRBV5-6|TRBJ2-7|.|.
CASSMYRDSYEQYF
TGTGCCAGCAGCATGTACAGGGACTCCTACGAGCAGTACTTC
>TRBV2|TRBJ2-2|.|TRBD2
CASSSPGGTERTGELFF
TGTGCCAGCAGTTCTCCCGGGGGGACTGAAAGGACCGGGGAGCTGTTTTTT
>TRBV10-2|TRBJ2-7|.|TRBD2
CASSVSAGGEQYF
TGCGCCAGCAGTGTATCAGCGGGAGGCGAGCAGTACTTC
>TRBV6-5|TRBJ2-2|few|TRBD2
CASTSGRDTGELFF
TGTGCCAGCACTAGCGGGAGGGACACCGGGGAGCTGTTTTTT
>TRBV7-8|TRBJ2-7|once|.
CASSLVQGSTYEQYF
TGTGCCAGCAGCTTAGTCCAGGGGAGCACCTACGAGCAGTACTTC
>TRBV2|TRBJ2-2|few|TRBD2
CASRLLAGQNTGELFF
TGTGCCAGCAGATTGTTAGCGGGGCAGAACACCGGGGAGCTGTTTTTT
>TRBV2|TRBJ2-1|.|TRBD2
CASSEGLAMGNEQFF
TGTGCCAGCAGTGAAGGACTAGCTATGGGTAATGAGCAGTTCTTC
>TRBV5-5|TRBJ2-5|once|TRBD2
CASSVSLAGGPETQYF
TGTGCCAGCAGCGTTTCCTTAGCGGGAGGGCCAGAGACCCAGTACTTC
>TRBV5-6|TRBJ1-1|.|TRBD1
CASSPRTGGTEAFF
TGTGCCAGCAGCCCGCGGACAGGGGGCACTGAAGCTTTCTTT
>TRBV5-1|TRBJ2-7|.|.
CASSPREQYF
TGCGCCAGCAGCCCGCGCGAGCAGTACTTC
>TRBV7-2|TRBJ2-7|once|.
CASSWEGGGLNEQYF
TGTGCCAGCAGCTGGGAGGGGGGGGGTTTAAACGAGCAGTACTTC
>TRBV6-5|TRBJ2-1|.|.
CASSEPGLGGFSFF
TGTGCCAGCAGTGAGCCCGGTCTCGGGGGTTTTTCGTTCTTC
>TRBV11-2|TRBJ2-7|once|.
CASSLGLARSYEQYF
TGTGCCAGCAGCTTAGGCCTAGCGCGGTCCTACGAGCAGTACTTC
>TRBV18|TRBJ2-4|.|TRBD1
CASSPRDRGISAKNIQYF
TGTGCCAGCTCACCTCGGGACAGGGGAATCTCGGCCAAAAACATTCAGTACTTC
>TRBV2|TRBJ2-1|.|TRBD1
CASSEGQGAYNEQFF
TGTGCCAGCAGTGAAGGCCAGGGGGCTTACAATGAGCAGTTCTTC
>TRBV4-1|TRBJ2-1|few|.
CASSQVQGLRNEQFF
TGCGCCAGCAGCCAAGTACAGGGTTTGAGGAATGAGCAGTTCTTC
>TRBV21-1|TRBJ2-7|.|.
CASSKRGDRDFEQYF
TGTGCCAGCAGCAAAAGGGGGGACAGGGACTTCGAGCAGTACTTC
>TRBV9|TRBJ2-1|.|TRBD2
CASSVGGARYEQFF
TGTGCCAGCAGCGTCGGGGGGGCGCGGTATGAGCAGTTCTTC
>TRBV19|TRBJ2-1|few|.
CASSLIPSSYNEQFF
TGTGCCAGTAGTCTTATCCCTAGCTCCTACAATGAGCAGTTCTTC
>TRBV6-5|TRBJ1-1|.|.
CASRGQGRNTEAFF
TGTGCCAGCAGGGGGCAGGGGCGCAACACTGAAGCTTTCTTT
>TRBV18|TRBJ2-5|.|.
CASSPPNRDRETQYF
TGTGCCAGCTCACCACCGAACAGGGATCGTGAGACCCAGTACTTC
>TRBV9|TRBJ2-3|.|.
CASSVSSTDTQYF
TGTGCCAGCAGCGTTAGCAGCACAGATACGCAGTATTTT
>TRBV29-1|TRBJ1-1|.|TRBD1
CSAYRGSTEAFF
TGCAGCGCCTACAGGGGTAGTACTGAAGCTTTCTTT
>TRBV5-1|TRBJ2-1|.|TRBD2
CASSLDRLANNEQFF
TGCGCCAGCAGCTTGGATCGACTAGCAAACAATGAGCAGTTCTTC
>TRBV28|TRBJ1-1|.|.
CASSLPGGTEAFF
TGTGCCAGCAGTTTACCGGGGGGCACTGAAGCTTTCTTT
>TRBV21-1|TRBJ2-7|.|.
CASSKEGRRVGEQYF
TGTGCCAGCAGCAAAGAGGGGCGAAGGGTCGGGGAGCAGTACTTC
>TRBV5-1|TRBJ2-3|.|TRBD2
CASSFLAGADTQYF
TGCGCCAGCAGCTTCTTAGCGGGAGCAGATACGCAGTATTTT
>TRBV29-1|TRBJ2-1|.|.
CSVEGAGTAYNEQFF
TGCAGCGTTGAAGGCGCGGGGACGGCCTACAATGAGCAGTTCTTC
>TRBV5-1|TRBJ1-1|.|.
CASSLRDIMGTEAFF
TGCGCCAGCAGCTTGCGGGACATAATGGGCACTGAAGCTTTCTTT
>TRBV2|TRBJ2-1|.|TRBD2
CASKKLANRNEQFF
TGTGCCAGCAAGAAACTAGCGAACAGAAATGAGCAGTTCTTC
>TRBV13|TRBJ1-2|.|TRBD1
CASSLARDRHYGYTF
TGTGCCAGCAGCTTAGCCCGGGACAGGCACTATGGCTACACCTTC
>TRBV2|TRBJ1-1|.|TRBD1
CASSTGVTEAFF
TGTGCCAGCAGTACAGGGGTTACTGAAGCTTTCTTT
>TRBV2|TRBJ1-4|.|TRBD1
CASTLDRGREKLFF
TGTGCCAGCACCTTAGACAGGGGGAGAGAAAAACTGTTTTTT
>TRBV28|TRBJ2-7|.|.
CASRGTGASYEQYF
TGTGCCAGCAGAGGAACGGGAGCATCCTACGAGCAGTACTTC
>TRBV19|TRBJ2-7|.|.
CASSRETGSYEQYF
TGTGCCAGTAGTAGGGAGACAGGATCCTACGAGCAGTACTTC
>TRBV7-9|TRBJ2-1|.|TRBD2
CASSLARLREGLDEQFF
TGTGCCAGCAGCTTAGCGCGTTTGCGGGAGGGCCTGGATGAGCAGTTCTTC
>TRBV5-1|TRBJ2-1|.|TRBD2
CASSLGSGSVYEQFF
TGCGCCAGCAGCTTAGGAAGCGGGAGTGTATATGAGCAGTTCTTC